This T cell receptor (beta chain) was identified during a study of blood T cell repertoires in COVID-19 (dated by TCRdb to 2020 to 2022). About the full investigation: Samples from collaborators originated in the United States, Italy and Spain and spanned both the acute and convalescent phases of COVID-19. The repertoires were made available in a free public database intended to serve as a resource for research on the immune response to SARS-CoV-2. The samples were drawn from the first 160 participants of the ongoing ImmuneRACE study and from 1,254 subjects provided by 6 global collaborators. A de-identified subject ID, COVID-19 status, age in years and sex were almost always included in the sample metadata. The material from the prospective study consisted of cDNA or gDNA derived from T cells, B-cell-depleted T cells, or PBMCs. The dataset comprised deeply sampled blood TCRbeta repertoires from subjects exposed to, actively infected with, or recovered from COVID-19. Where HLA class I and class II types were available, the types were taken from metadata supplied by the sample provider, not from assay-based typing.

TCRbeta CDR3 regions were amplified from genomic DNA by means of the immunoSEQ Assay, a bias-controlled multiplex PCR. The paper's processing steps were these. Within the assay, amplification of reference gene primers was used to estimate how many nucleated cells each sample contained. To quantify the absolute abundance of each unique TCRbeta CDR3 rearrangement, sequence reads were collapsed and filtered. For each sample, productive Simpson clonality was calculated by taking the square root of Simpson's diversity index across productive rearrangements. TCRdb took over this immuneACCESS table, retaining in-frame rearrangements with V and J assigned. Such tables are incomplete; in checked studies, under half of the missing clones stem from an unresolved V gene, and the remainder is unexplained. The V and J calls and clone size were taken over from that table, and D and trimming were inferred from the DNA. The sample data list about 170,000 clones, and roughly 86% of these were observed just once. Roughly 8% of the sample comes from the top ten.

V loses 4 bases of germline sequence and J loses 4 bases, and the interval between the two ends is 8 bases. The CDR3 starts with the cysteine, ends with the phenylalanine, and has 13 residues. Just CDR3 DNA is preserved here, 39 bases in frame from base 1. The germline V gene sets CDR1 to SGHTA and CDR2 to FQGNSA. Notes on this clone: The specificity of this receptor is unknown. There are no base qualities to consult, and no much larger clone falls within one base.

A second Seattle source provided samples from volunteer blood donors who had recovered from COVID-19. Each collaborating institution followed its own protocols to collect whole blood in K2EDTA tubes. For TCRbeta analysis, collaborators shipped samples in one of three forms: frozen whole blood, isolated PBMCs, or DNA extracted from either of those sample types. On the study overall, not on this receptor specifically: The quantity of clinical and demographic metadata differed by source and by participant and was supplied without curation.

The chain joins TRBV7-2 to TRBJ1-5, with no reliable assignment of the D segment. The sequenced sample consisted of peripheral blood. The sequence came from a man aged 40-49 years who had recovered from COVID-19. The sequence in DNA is TGTGCCAGCAGCTCCTCGGGAAATCAGCCCCAGCATTTT. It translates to CASSSSGNQPQHF.